This T cell receptor beta chain comes out of a study of blood T cell repertoires in COVID-19. In the study overall: Sites in the United States, Italy and Spain provided acute and convalescent COVID-19 samples. Sample material is recorded as cDNA or gDNA derived from T cells, B-cell-depleted T cells, or PBMCs.

In the authors' workflow: The assay estimated nucleated cells by amplifying reference gene primers. Measured with immunoSEQ multiplex PCR; TCRdb has only the in-frame clones, and not every one. V, J and clone size derive from that table, while D and trimming were established from the DNA sequence. The table includes 55,000 to 75,000 clones, roughly 90% detected once. This clone has more than one count but fewer than ten. This CDR3 comprises 15 residues. Germline V gene sequence: CDR1 SEHNR, CDR2 FQNEAQ (reference sequence). V was clipped by 5 bases and J by 6 bases; unmatched bases: 8. This clonotype was obtained from a man in his 60s with acute or convalescent COVID-19. The V call is TRBV7-9, the J call TRBJ2-1, with 9 bases matching TRBD2. The specimen sequenced was peripheral blood. The chain's CDR3 is CASSARGGAGNEQFF. For the CDR3, the DNA is TGTGCCAGCAGCGCCCGCGGGGGGGCCGGCAATGAGCAGTTCTTC.